What follows are 7 T cell receptor beta chains derived from one specimen sequenced in a study of cytomegalovirus exposure and HLA in healthy donors. Use of 60 Vbeta and 13 Jbeta primers characterized the PCR. Assay used: immunoSEQ multiplex PCR; TCRdb lists only in-frame clones, some missing. This table has about 64,000 clones, over 70% appearing once. Sequences were obtained from PBMCs. The receptors derive from a male donor in good health and CMV-seropositive.

The gene calls are TRBV5-6 and TRBJ1-2, with 11 bases identical to TRBD1. V lost 3 bases, J lost 5 bases, and 9 bases stayed unmatched. This CDR3 is built from 16 residues. Germline CDR1 is SGHDT and CDR2 is YYEEEE. CDR3 coding DNA: TGTGCCAGCAGCTGGAGGACAGGGGGCGCTCAGTATGGCTACACCTTC. This sequence encodes CASSWRTGGAQYGYTF.

The gene calls are TRBV4-2 and TRBJ1-1; 8 positions match TRBD1. Losses at the gene ends were 5 bases for V and 5 bases for J; bases not matched to a gene: 10. Germline V gene lookup returns CDR1 LGHNA and CDR2 YNFKEQ. This CDR3 is built from 15 residues. The CDR3 loop reads CASSSIQTGETEAFF. The CDR3 nucleotides are TGTGCCAGCAGCTCCATTCAGACAGGGGAGACTGAAGCTTTCTTT.

This sequence joins TRBV5-1 and TRBJ2-5, with TRBD2 matching over 10 bases. Per germline, CDR1 SGHRS and CDR2 YFSETQ. The CDR3 has 17 residues. The ends lost 4 bases at V and 2 bases at J; junction bases unmatched: 11. CDR3 protein: CASSPGWGSGGQETQYF. The CDR3 DNA reads as TGCGCCAGCAGCCCGGGTTGGGGTAGCGGGGGGCAAGAGACCCAGTACTTC. Drawing the rest from reference TRBV5-1 and TRBJ2-5, the complete variable domain is KAGVTQTPRYLIKTRGQQVTLSCSPISGHRSVSWYQQTPGQGLQFLFEYFSETQRNKGNFPGRFSGRQFSNSRSEMNVSTLELGDSALYLCASSPGWGSGGQETQYFGPGTRLLVL.

The chain couples TRBV7-9 to TRBJ1-4; tentatively, D is TRBD1 (5 bases). The CDR3 length is 15 residues. V was pared by 2 bases and J by 7 bases, with 14 bases between. Germline CDR1 and CDR2: SEHNR and FQNEAQ (reference sequence). Here the CDR3 reads CASSLWGQGGEKLFF. As DNA, the CDR3 is TGTGCCAGCAGCTTATGGGGTCAGGGAGGTGAAAAACTGTTTTTT.

V and J are TRBV2 and TRBJ2-7; 7 nucleotides match TRBD2. Germline values: CDR1 SNHLY, CDR2 FYNNEI. With 5 bases clipped from V and 0 bases from J, the junction kept 4 bases outside the gene matches. The CDR3 has 14 residues. The CDR3 sequence: CASSIGLGSYEQYF. DNA for the CDR3: TGTGCCAGCAGTATAGGACTAGGCTCCTACGAGCAGTACTTC.

This clone has only a few counts. This chain uses TRBV6-5 with TRBJ1-1; D call uncertain. Between the trimmed V and J ends, which lost 0 bases and 3 bases, there was a span of 8 bases. The CDR3 is made up of 14 amino acids. Per the germline V gene, CDR1 is MNHEY and CDR2 is SVGAGI. For the CDR3, the DNA is TGTGCCAGCAGTTACTCGACGGAGGACACTGAAGCTTTCTTT. Residues: CASSYSTEDTEAFF.

The J gene is TRBJ2-7, the V gene TRBV5-6; unclear D gene. The V end was cut by 5 bases, the J end by 0 bases, with 9 bases between. This CDR3 comprises 13 residues. Germline CDR1 and CDR2: SGHDT and YYEEEE. The CDR3 spells CASRYTVSYEQYF. Written as DNA, the CDR3 is TGTGCCAGCAGATATACAGTCTCCTACGAGCAGTACTTC.